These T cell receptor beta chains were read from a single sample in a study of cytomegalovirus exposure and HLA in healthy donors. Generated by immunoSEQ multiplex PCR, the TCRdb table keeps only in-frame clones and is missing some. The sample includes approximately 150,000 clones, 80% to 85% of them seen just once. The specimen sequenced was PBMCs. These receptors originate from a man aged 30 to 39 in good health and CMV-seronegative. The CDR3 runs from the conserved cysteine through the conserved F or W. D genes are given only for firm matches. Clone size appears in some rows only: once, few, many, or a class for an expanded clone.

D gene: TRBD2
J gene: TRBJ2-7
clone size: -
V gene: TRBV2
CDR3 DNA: TGTGCCAGCACTGACTTAGGGACTATAAACTACGAGCAGTACTTC
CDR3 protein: CASTDLGTINYEQYF

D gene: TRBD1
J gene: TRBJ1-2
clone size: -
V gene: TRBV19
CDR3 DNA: TGTGCCAGTAGTACTACAGGGGCCCTCAATGGCTACACCTTC
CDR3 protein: CASSTTGALNGYTF

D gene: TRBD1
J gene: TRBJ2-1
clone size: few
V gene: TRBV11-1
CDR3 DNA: TGTGCCAGCAGCCCCCGGACAGGGGGGAAAGATGAGCAGTTCTTC
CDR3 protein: CASSPRTGGKDEQFF

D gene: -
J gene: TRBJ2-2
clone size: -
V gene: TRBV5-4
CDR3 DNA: TGTGCCAGCAGCTCTCGGAGTCCCGGGGAGCTGTTTTTT
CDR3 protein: CASSSRSPGELFF

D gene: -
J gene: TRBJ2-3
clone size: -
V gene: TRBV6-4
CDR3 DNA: TGTGCCAGCAGTGAGGGCAGGGGTGACACAGATACGCAGTATTTT
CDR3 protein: CASSEGRGDTDTQYF

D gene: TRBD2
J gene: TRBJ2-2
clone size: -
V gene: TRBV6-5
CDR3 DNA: TGTGCCATAGGAGGACTAGCTAACACCGGGGAGCTGTTTTTT
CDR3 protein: CAIGGLANTGELFF

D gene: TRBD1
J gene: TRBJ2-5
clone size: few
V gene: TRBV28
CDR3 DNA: TGTGCCAGCAGGTCAGGACAGGCACAAGAGACCCAGTACTTC
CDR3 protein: CASRSGQAQETQYF

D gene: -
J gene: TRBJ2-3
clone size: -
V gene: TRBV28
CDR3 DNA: TGTGCCAGCAGTTTGAAAGCGCTCTCTTTGCGAGATACGCAGTATTTT
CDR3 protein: CASSLKALSLRDTQYF

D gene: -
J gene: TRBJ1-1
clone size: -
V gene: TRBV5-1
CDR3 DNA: TGCGCCAGCAGCCGGGAGGGTGTGATTGGGGACACTGAAGCTTTCTTT
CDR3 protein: CASSREGVIGDTEAFF

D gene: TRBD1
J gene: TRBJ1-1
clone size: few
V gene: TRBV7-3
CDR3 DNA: TGTGCCAGCAGCTTAGGGACAGGGGGCAATCCCACTGAAGCTTTCTTT
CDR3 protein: CASSLGTGGNPTEAFF

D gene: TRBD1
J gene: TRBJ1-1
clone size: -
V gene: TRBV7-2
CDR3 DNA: TGTGCCAGCAGCTCAGGGGGGATCACTGAAGCTTTCTTT
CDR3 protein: CASSSGGITEAFF

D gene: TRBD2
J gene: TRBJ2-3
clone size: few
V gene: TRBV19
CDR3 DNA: TGTGCCAGTAGTTTAGCGGGGGGGAGTGATACGCAGTATTTT
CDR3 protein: CASSLAGGSDTQYF

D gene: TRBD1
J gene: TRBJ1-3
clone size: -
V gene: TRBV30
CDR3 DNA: TGTGCCTGGAGTCTTGGCTTTGGACAGGCTGGAAACACCATATATTTT
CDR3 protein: CAWSLGFGQAGNTIYF

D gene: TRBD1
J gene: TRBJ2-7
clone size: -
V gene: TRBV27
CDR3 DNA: TGTGCCAGCAGTGGCATGCTCCGGGACAGGGGGTACGAGCAGTACTTC
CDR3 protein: CASSGMLRDRGYEQYF

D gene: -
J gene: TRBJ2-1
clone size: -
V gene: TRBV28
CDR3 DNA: TGTGCCAGCAGTCCCCGACAGGTAGGCAATGAGCAGTTCTTC
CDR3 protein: CASSPRQVGNEQFF

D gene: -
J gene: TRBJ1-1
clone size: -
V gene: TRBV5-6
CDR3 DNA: TGTGCCAGCAGCTTGTTAGGTGCGGGGGCGATGAACACTGAAGCTTTCTTT
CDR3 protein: CASSLLGAGAMNTEAFF

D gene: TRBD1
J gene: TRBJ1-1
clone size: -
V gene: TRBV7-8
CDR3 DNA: TGTGCCAGCAGCCGTGACAGGGGGAACACTGAAGCTTTCTTT
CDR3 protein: CASSRDRGNTEAFF